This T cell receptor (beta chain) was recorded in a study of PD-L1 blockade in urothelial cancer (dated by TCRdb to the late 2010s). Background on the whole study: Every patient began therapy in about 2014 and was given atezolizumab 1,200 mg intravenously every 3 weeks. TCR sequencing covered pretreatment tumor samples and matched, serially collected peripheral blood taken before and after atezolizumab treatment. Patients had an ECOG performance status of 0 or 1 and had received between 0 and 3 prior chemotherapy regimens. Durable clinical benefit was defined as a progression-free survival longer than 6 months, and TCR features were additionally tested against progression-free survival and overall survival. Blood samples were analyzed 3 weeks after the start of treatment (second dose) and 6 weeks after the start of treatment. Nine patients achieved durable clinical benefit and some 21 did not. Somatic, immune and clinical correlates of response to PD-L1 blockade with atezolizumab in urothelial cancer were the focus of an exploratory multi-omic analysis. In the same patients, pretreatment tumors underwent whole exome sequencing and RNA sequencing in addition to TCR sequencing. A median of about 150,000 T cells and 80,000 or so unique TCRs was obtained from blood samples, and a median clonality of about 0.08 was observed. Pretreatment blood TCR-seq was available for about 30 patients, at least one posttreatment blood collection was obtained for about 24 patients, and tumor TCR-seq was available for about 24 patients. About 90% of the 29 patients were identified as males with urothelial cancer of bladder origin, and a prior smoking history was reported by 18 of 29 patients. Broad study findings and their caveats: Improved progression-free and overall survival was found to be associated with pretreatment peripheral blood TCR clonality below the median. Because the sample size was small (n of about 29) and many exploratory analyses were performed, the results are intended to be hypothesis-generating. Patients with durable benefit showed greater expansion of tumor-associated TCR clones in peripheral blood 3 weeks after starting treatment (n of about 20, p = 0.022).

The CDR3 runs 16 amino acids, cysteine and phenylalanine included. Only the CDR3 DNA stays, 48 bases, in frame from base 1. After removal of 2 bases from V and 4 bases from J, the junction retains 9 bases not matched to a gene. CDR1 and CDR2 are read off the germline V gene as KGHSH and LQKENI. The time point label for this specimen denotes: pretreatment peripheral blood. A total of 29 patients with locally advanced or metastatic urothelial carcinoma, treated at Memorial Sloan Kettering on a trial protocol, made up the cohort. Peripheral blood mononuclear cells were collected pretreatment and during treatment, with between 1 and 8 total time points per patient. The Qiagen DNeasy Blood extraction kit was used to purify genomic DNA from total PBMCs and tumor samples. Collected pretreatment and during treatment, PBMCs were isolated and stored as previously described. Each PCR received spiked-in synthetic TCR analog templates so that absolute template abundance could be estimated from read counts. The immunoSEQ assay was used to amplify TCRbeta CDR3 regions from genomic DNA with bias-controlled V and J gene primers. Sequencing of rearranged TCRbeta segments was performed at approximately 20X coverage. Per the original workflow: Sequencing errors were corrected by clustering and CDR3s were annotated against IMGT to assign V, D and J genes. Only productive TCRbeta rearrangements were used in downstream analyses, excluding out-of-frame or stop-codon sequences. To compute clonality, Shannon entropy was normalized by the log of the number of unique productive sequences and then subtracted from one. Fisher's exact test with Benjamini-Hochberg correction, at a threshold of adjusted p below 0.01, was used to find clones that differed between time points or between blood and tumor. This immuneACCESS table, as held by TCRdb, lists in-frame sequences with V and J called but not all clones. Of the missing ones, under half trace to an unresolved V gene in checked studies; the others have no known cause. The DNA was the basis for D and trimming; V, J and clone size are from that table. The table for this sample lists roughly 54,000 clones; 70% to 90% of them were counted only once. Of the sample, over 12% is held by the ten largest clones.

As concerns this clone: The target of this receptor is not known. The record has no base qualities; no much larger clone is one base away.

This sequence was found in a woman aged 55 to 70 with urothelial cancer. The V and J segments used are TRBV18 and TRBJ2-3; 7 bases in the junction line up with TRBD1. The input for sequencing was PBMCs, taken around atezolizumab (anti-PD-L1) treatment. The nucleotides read TGTGCCAGCTCACCAGTCTTTGACAGGGTGTCAGATACGCAGTATTTT. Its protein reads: CASSPVFDRVSDTQYF.